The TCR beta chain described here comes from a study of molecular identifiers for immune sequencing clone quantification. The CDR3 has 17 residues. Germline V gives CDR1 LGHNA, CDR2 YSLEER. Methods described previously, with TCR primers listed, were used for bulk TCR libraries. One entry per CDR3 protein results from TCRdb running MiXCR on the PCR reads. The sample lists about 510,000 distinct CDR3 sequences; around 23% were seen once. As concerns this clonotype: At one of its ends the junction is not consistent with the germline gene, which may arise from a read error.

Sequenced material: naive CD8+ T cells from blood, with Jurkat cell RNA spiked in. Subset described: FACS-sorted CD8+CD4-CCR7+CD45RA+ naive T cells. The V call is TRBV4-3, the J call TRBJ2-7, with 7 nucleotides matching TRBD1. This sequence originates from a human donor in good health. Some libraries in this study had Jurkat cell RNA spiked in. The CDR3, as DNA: TGCGCCAGCAGCCAAGATTCGACGAAAGGGGGCCCCTACCAGCAGTACTTC. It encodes CASSQDSTKGGPYQQYF.